This T cell receptor beta chain was found in a study of shared clonotypes between healthy human individuals (dated by TCRdb to the early 2020s). As for the study more broadly: Three men and a couple of women, aged 18 to 49 years, made up the cohort. For each donor, three plates each were used for CD4 naive and CD4 memory, two plates were used for CD8 naive, and one plate was used for CD8 memory. Blood TCR repertoires of 5 or 6 healthy adults were deeply sequenced to estimate repertoire size and the extent of clonotype sharing between individuals. To increase sequencing depth and limit assay-specific biases, TCR repertoire library preparation and sequencing were carried out by different laboratories using diverse techniques. Leukapheresis yielded between about 0.85 and 10 billion PBMCs per donor. Summary of the overall study and its limitations: The genetic and exposure-history diversity represented was limited by the small number of donors. Larger estimated clonotype richness was generally found for naive subsets than for memory subsets. Rarefaction of sorted-subset datasets indicated incomplete sequencing despite the large sequencing depth. Clonotypes shared by all four sorted-subset donors showed higher generation probabilities than non-shared clonotypes. Sharing across a few donors was observed for about 5% of naive CD4, about 4% of naive CD8, roughly 2.4% of memory CD4, and less than 0.45% of memory CD8 clonotypes. Pairwise subsampling led to the expectation that sequencing depth would affect the degree of clonotype sharing among donors. Sampling was limited to blood, and TCR repertoires in tissue likely differ from TCR repertoires in blood.

Remarks on this clone: Its target antigen remains unknown. No clone much larger than this one lies a single base away; base qualities are absent.

V is clipped by 6 bases and J by 3 bases, and the sequence between their germline boundaries is 18 bases long. Measured from the cysteine to the phenylalanine, the CDR3 is 15 residues long. CDR3 DNA only is kept here, 45 bases in frame from base 1. Via the germline V gene, CDR1 is MNHNS and CDR2 SASEGT. The donors were healthy, HIV-negative adults with no recently reported acute infections or vaccinations. Every donor was a Caucasian adult living in Nashville, Tennessee, USA. CD4+ T cells were enriched by magnetic negative selection; naive cells were then positively selected on CD45RA, and the negative fraction formed the memory subset. Blood was collected by leukapheresis, and PBMCs were isolated by Ficoll-Histopaque density gradient centrifugation and then cryopreserved in liquid nitrogen vapor phase. Purity and quantity of every magnetically sorted T cell population were checked by analytical flow cytometry. From each sorted fraction, genomic DNA was isolated and quantified by UV absorbance on a Nanodrop 2000c.

TCR CDR3 regions were amplified from genomic DNA by multiplex PCR using the deep immunoSEQ assay. Extracted genomic DNA from each cell subset was spread evenly across all wells of several immunoSEQ 96-well plates, with each plate serving as a replicate. For sorted subsets, approximately 200 ng of genomic DNA, equivalent to 25,000 to 30,000 T cell genomes, went into each replicate PCR. The purified libraries were quantified using a Qubit 3.0 fluorometer, sized with a Bioanalyzer 2100, and then quantified again using the KAPA Library Quantification kit. A separate single-read 150-cycle Illumina NextSeq 550 flow cell was used to sequence each immunoSEQ 96-well plate. For the original study's pipeline: Because only junctional sequences without quality scores were contained in the immunoSEQ output, filtering matching that applied to full-length reads could not be performed. To assign V/J genes and CDR3, sequences were annotated using PyIR, a Python wrapper for IgBLAST v1.9, with IMGT germline references. Any read was removed if the V/J assignment was weak (E-value above 1e-6), the CDR3 was missing, or the read contained stop codons, out-of-frame junctions, or ambiguous translated residues. V3J clonotypes were defined as sequences sharing the same inferred V gene, J gene, and CDR3 amino acid sequence. The percentage overlap between two repertoires was calculated by dividing the number of shared unique clonotypes by the size of the smaller repertoire. RTK rarefaction, the Chao1 estimator, and Recon v2.1 estimates of unobserved clonotypes were used to assess repertoire richness. Generation probabilities were computed with OLGA for all TCRbeta clonotypes obtained by the gDNA method from a handful of donors. Held by TCRdb, this immuneACCESS table contains in-frame sequences only and omits some clones. Under half of the omission traces to an unresolved V gene where checked; the cause of the rest is unknown. That table gives V, J and clone size, and the DNA gave D and trimming. The sample table holds roughly 1,500,000 clones, of which 95% to 99% were seen once. The biggest ten clones account for about 0.4% of the sample.

The V and J genes are TRBV6-1 and TRBJ2-7; the D segment could be TRBD2, given 6 matching bases. Material for sequencing was naive CD4+ T cells sorted from blood. The sample's cell subset or site label, in plain terms: CD45RA+ positively selected. This clonotype originated in a man aged 25-45 years in good health. In nucleotide form, the sequence is TGTGCCAGCAGCCTGAAGGGGACTGGGAGCTACGAGCAGTACTTC. Its coded protein is CASSLKGTGSYEQYF.